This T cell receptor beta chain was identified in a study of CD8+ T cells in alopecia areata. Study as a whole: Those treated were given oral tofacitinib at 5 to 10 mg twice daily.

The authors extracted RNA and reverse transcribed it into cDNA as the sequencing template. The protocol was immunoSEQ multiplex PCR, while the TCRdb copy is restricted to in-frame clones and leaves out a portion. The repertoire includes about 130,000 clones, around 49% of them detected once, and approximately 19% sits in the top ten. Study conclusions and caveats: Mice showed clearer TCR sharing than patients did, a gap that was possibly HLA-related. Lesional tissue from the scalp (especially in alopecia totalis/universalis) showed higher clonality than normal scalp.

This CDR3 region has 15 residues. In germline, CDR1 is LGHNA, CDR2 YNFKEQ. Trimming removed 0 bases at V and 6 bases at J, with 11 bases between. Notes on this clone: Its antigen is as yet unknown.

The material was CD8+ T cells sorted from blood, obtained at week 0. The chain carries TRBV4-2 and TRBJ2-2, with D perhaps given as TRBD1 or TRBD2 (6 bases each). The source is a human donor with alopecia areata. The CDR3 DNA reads TGTGCCAGCAGCCAAGAAGGGGGGATCGCCGGGGAGCTGTTTTTT. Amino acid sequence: CASSQEGGIAGELFF.